Below are 5 T cell receptor beta chains sequenced from a single sample in a study of T cell repertoires in cytomegalovirus infection. MiXCR, applied by TCRdb to the reads, yields one record per CDR3 protein. Among about 700,000 distinct CDR3 sequences listed, 33% were seen once. Their recognized antigens are unknown. The material was cultured PBMCs, obtained from culture after CMV antigen stimulation. The receptors were sampled from a human donor in good health (CMV status not recorded). Some clones in this sample may be carry-over from other donors' samples.

The J gene is TRBJ1-4, the V gene TRBV12-3 or TRBV12-4; D possibly corresponds to TRBD1 (5 bases). V lost 5 bases and J 6 bases, leaving 19 bases between the germline ends. CDR3 length: 16 amino acids. CDR3: CASSLRVVGGYEKLFF. DNA of the CDR3: TGTGCCAGCAGTCTACGGGTCGTGGGGGGGTATGAAAAACTGTTTTTT.

This sequence joins TRBV20-1 and TRBJ1-2; D gene unclear. The CDR3 covers 14 residues. Germline V gives CDR1 DFQATT, CDR2 SNEGSKA (reference sequence). V lost 0 bases and J lost 2, with 10 bases in between. Here the CDR3 reads CSARDYRENYGYTF. As DNA, the CDR3 is TGCAGTGCTAGAGATTACCGGGAGAACTATGGCTACACCTTC.

V gene TRBV6-1 combines with J gene TRBJ1-4, with TRBD1 as a possible D gene (5 bases). The germline CDR1 and CDR2 sequences are MNHNS and SASEGT. Trimming shortened V by 5 bases and J by 3 bases, and 16 bases separated the two germline ends. This CDR3 has 16 amino acids. The CDR3 nucleotides are TGTGCCAGCAGTTCCCGTACCGGGACCGCTAATGAAAAACTGTTTTTT. This codes for CASSSRTGTANEKLFF.

This chain joins TRBV5-1 and TRBJ1-2, with D tentatively TRBD1 (6 bases). There are 14 residues in the CDR3. Between the trimmed V and J ends, which lost 3 bases and 10 bases, there was a span of 19 bases. Per germline, CDR1 SGHRS and CDR2 YFSETQ. CDR3 DNA sequence: TGCGCCAGCAGCTCCGGAGGGGGGAAAGAAAACTACACCTTC. Translation: CASSSGGGKENYTF. Complete variable domain (other parts from reference TRBV5-1 and TRBJ1-2): KAGVTQTPRYLIKTRGQQVTLSCSPISGHRSVSWYQQTPGQGLQFLFEYFSETQRNKGNFPGRFSGRQFSNSRSEMNVSTLELGDSALYLCASSSGGGKENYTFGSGTRLTVV.

This clonotype was seen a few times. The chain uses TRBV11-2 and TRBJ2-7, with TRBD2 identical over 7 bases. From germline, CDR1 is SGHAT and CDR2 FQNNGV. The trim removed 6 bases at V and 1 base at J, leaving 12 bases unmatched. This CDR3 region has 16 residues. CDR3: CASRTIRSGASYEQYF. The CDR3 DNA follows: TGTGCCAGCAGAACAATAAGGAGCGGGGCATCCTACGAGCAGTACTTC.